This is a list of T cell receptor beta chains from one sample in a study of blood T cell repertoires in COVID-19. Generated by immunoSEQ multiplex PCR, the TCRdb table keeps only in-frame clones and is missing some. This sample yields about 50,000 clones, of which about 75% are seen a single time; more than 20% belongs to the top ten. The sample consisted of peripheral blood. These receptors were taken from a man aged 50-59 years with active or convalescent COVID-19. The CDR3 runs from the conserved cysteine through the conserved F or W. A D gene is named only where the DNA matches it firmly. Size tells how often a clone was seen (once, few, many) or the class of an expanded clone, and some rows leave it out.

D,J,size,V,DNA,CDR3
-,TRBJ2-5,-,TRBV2,TGTGCCAGCAGTGACAGGACAGAGCAAGAGACCCAGTACTTC,CASSDRTEQETQYF
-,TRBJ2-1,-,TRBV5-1,TGCGCCAGCAGCTTGACAGTGGATGATTACAATGAGCAGTTCTTC,CASSLTVDDYNEQFF
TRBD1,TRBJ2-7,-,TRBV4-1,TGCGCCAGCAGCCAAGATGGCCGGACAGGCTACGAGCAGTACTTC,CASSQDGRTGYEQYF
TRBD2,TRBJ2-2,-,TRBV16,TGTGCCAGCAGCCAATCAGCGGGGGCGGCCGGGGAGCTGTTTTTT,CASSQSAGAAGELFF
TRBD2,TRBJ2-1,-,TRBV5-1,TGCGCCAGCAGCTTGGGCTTGGGGACTAGCGTCTATGAGCAGTTCTTC,CASSLGLGTSVYEQFF
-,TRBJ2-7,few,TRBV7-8,TGTGCCAGCAGTCTCGCCGGGGAACTATACGAGCAGTACTTC,CASSLAGELYEQYF
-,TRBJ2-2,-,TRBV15,TGTGCCACCAGCAGAGTGAGCGGCGCGAACACCGGGGAGCTGTTTTTT,CATSRVSGANTGELFF
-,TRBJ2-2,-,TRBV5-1,TGCGCCAGCAGTGGAATTAGCGTGACCGGGGAGCTGTTTTTT,CASSGISVTGELFF
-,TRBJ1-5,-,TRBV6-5,TGTGCCAGCAGTTATTCCGGGGATGGCAATCAGCCCCAGCATTTT,CASSYSGDGNQPQHF
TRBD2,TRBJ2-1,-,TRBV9,TGTGCCAGCAGCGTAGGGGCTAGCGGGAGAGGATCCTACAATGAGCAGTTCTTC,CASSVGASGRGSYNEQFF
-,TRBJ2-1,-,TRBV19,TGTGCCAGTAGTCCGGGACATTACAATGAGCAGTTCTTC,CASSPGHYNEQFF
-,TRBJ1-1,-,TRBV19,TGTGCCAGTAGTTGGGGCCAGGGGACTGAAGCTTTCTTT,CASSWGQGTEAFF
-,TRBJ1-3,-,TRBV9,TGTGCCAGCAGCTCAAGAGGAGAGGCAGGGGGAAACACCATATATTTT,CASSSRGEAGGNTIYF
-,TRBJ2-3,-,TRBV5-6,TGTGCCAGCAGCTCCGTAGCGGCACTTTTCACAGATACGCAGTATTTT,CASSSVAALFTDTQYF
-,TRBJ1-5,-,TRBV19,TGTGCCAGTAGTCTCCAAGGGGTTTTTCAGCCCCAGCATTTT,CASSLQGVFQPQHF
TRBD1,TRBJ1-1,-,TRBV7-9,TGTGCCAGCAGTCCGAAACAGGGGGCAAGGAACACTGAAGCTTTCTTT,CASSPKQGARNTEAFF
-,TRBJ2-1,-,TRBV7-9,TGTGCCAGCACCTCCGGGGGATACAATGAGCAGTTCTTC,CASTSGGYNEQFF
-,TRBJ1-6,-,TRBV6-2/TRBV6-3,TGTGCCAGCAGTTACGGCGGTGTAGGAGATTCACCCCTCCACTTT,CASSYGGVGDSPLHF
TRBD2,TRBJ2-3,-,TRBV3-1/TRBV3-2,TGTGCCAGCAGCCTGCGGACTAGCGGGATAGATACGCAGTATTTT,CASSLRTSGIDTQYF
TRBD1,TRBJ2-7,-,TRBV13,TGTGCCAGCAGCTCTGGCGACAGGGGGAGCGTGCAGTACTTC,CASSSGDRGSVQYF
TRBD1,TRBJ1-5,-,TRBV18,TGTGCCAGCTCACCCACAGGGGTCAGTCAGCCCCAGCATTTT,CASSPTGVSQPQHF
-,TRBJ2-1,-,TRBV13,TGTGCCAGCAGCCCAGTGCTGAAAGATCAGGAGGTCTACAATGAGCAGTTCTTC,CASSPVLKDQEVYNEQFF
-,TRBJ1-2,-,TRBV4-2,TGTGCCAGCAGCCCGACTAGAGCTGGCTACACCTTC,CASSPTRAGYTF
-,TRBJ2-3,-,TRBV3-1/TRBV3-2,TGTGCCAGCAGCCAAGAAGATGGGGGCGCGGGAGATACGCAGTATTTT,CASSQEDGGAGDTQYF
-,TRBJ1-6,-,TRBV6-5,TGTGCCAGCAGAGGGGAAGGGAATTCACCCCTCCACTTT,CASRGEGNSPLHF
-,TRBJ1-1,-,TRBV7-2,TGTGCCAGCAGCTTCTCCGGGAGCACTGAAGCTTTCTTT,CASSFSGSTEAFF
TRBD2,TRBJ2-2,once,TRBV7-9,TGTGCCAGCAGCTCCGGGACTAGCGGGAACACCGGGGAGCTGTTTTTT,CASSSGTSGNTGELFF
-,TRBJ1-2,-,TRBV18,TGTGCCAGCTCACCAACGGGAAGGCTTGGCTACACCTTC,CASSPTGRLGYTF
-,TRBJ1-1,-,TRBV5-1,TGCGCCAGCAGGAGAAACCAGGGAATGAACACTGAAGCTTTCTTT,CASRRNQGMNTEAFF
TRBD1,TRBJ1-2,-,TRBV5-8,TGTGCCAGCAGTTTTGGATGGACAGGAATAAGCTATGGCTACACCTTC,CASSFGWTGISYGYTF
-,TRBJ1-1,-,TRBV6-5,TGTGCCAGCAGGAGACAGACCACTGAAGCTTTCTTT,CASRRQTTEAFF
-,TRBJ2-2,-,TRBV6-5,TGTGCCAGCAGATCAGGACAGTTTAACACCGGGGAGCTGTTTTTT,CASRSGQFNTGELFF
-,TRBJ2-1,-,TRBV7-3,TGTGCCAGCAGCTTAATTGGCTCTGGCGGGAATGAGCAGTTCTTC,CASSLIGSGGNEQFF
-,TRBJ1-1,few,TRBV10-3,TGTGCCATCAGTGCCCAGGCCAGGGGCGTTATGAACACTGAAGCTTTCTTT,CAISAQARGVMNTEAFF
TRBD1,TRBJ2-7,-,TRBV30,TGTGCCTGGAGTAATTACTGGACAGGGTCCCCCTACGAGCAGTACTTC,CAWSNYWTGSPYEQYF
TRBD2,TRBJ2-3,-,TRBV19,TGTGCCAGTAGTAGCGGGGGTACAGATACGCAGTATTTT,CASSSGGTDTQYF
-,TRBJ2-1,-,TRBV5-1,TGCGCCAGCAGCCCCGGGATTCTTAATGAGCAGTTCTTC,CASSPGILNEQFF
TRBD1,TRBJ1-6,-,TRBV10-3,TGTGCCACGTCGACAGGGGGTAATTCACCCCTCCACTTT,CATSTGGNSPLHF
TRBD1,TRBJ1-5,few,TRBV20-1,TGCAGTGCTAGTCGACAGGGGGCGTTAAGCAATCAGCCCCAGCATTTT,CSASRQGALSNQPQHF
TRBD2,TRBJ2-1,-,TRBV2,TGTGCCAGCAGTACTAGCGGGGGGGCCTACAATGAGCAGTTCTTC,CASSTSGGAYNEQFF
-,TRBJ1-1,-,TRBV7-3,TGTGCCAGCAGCTTAATTCGCACTGAAGCTTTCTTT,CASSLIRTEAFF
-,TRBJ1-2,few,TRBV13,TGTGCCAGCAGCTCCCAGTCGAAAGGCTACACCTTC,CASSSQSKGYTF
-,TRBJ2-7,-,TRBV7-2,TGTGCCAGCAGCTTAGAGGGTATCGGGATGAACGGGGAGCAGTACTTC,CASSLEGIGMNGEQYF
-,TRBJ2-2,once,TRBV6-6,TGTGCCAGCAAAACAGTAAACACCGGGGAGCTGTTTTTT,CASKTVNTGELFF
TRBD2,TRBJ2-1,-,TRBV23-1,TGCGCCAGCAGTCCCCTAGCGGCTACCTCCTACAATGAGCAGTTCTTC,CASSPLAATSYNEQFF
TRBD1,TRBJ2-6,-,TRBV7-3,TGTGCCAGCAGCTTAGGGGACAGGGCTGGGGCCAACGTCCTGACTTTC,CASSLGDRAGANVLTF